The 14 T cell receptor beta chains below come from one sample, sequenced in a study of T cells in Graves' hyperthyroidism and ophthalmopathy. The CDR3 regions of TCR beta were amplified from RNA transcripts. TCR CDR3 underwent first-round RT-PCR with the HTBI primer set. Each CDR3 protein gets one entry after TCRdb re-called the multiplex PCR reads with MiXCR. Among roughly 840,000 distinct CDR3 sequences listed, 38% were seen once. Sequenced material: blood. The receptor source for this set is a man younger than 30 with Graves' hyperthyroidism.

This chain connects TRBV2 to TRBJ2-5; D is possibly TRBD1 (6 bases). Germline CDR1 and CDR2: SNHLY and FYNNEI. This CDR3 comprises 13 residues. V was trimmed by 6 bases and J by 9 bases, leaving 17 bases between them. Here the CDR3 reads CASSAGDNQPQYF. The CDR3 DNA reads TGTGCCAGCAGCGCCGGGGACAATCAGCCCCAGTACTTC.

This clonotype was seen only once. The chain recombines TRBV7-9 with TRBJ2-6; D remains ambiguous. Trimming shortened V by 3 bases and J by 5 bases, and 5 bases separated the two germline ends. The CDR3 totals 13 residues. Looked up from germline, CDR1 is SEHNR and CDR2 is FQNEAQ (reference sequence). This CDR3 is CASSFLRANVLTF. CDR3 bases: TGTGCCAGCAGCTTCCTCAGGGCCAACGTCCTGACTTTC.

This clonotype was detected ten times or more. This chain links TRBV20-1 with TRBJ1-6, with D perhaps matching TRBD1 (5 bases). This CDR3 has 15 amino acids. V lost 6 bases to trimming and J lost 7 bases, with 19 bases between them. Germline V gene data show CDR1 as DFQATT and CDR2 as SNEGSKA (reference sequence). The CDR3: CSARQTGDPNSPLHF. The DNA for the CDR3 is TGCAGTGCCCGTCAAACAGGCGACCCAAATTCACCCCTCCACTTT.

The CDR3 loop is CSALWTGDGTQYF. The CDR3 nucleotides are TGCAGTGCTTTATGGACAGGGGACGGGACCCAGTACTTC. The chain recombines TRBV20-1 with TRBJ2-5; 9 bases line up with TRBD1. Germline V gene data show CDR1 as DFQATT and CDR2 as SNEGSKA (reference sequence). CDR3 length: 13 residues. After removal of 5 bases from V and 7 bases from J, the junction contained 8 bases not matched to a gene.

This chain joins TRBV15 and TRBJ2-7, with TRBD2 identical over 7 bases. V gave up 4 bases and J gave up 3 bases; unmatched junction bases: 6. The germline V gene encodes CDR1 LNHNV and CDR2 YYDKDF (reference sequence). CDR3 length: 14 amino acids. The CDR3 loop reads CATSINGGNYEQYF. The DNA of the CDR3 is TGTGCCACCAGCATAAACGGGGGGAACTACGAGCAGTACTTC.

The rearrangement uses TRBV7-3 and TRBJ2-5, with 7 bases fitting TRBD2. V lost 5 bases, J lost 4 bases, and 16 bases stayed unmatched. From germline, CDR1 is SGHTA and CDR2 FQGTGA. The CDR3 is 17 residues long. For the CDR3, the DNA is TGTGCCAGCAGCCCAACGACCAGCGGGGAGAGGGGAGAGACCCAGTACTTC. This sequence encodes CASSPTTSGERGETQYF. Full variable domain (outside the CDR3, taken from reference TRBV7-3 and TRBJ2-5): GAGVSQTPSNKVTEKGKYVELRCDPISGHTALYWYRQSLGQGPEFLIYFQGTGAADDSGLPNDRFFAVRPEGSVSTLKIQRTERGDSAVYLCASSPTTSGERGETQYFGPGTRLLVL.

The chain joins TRBV15 to TRBJ1-4; D gene unclear. Trimming pared 4 bases from V and 3 bases from J, leaving 15 bases between. The CDR3 covers 16 residues. In germline, CDR1 is LNHNV, CDR2 YYDKDF (reference sequence). The CDR3 DNA reads TGTGCCACCAGCAATAAGGTGGCCGGACCTAATGAAAAACTGTTTTTT. Its translation is CATSNKVAGPNEKLFF.

The gene calls are TRBV6-1 and TRBJ1-5; D not certain. V lost 0 bases and J lost 7, with 7 bases in between. The CDR3 is 13 residues long. Per germline, CDR1 MNHNS and CDR2 SASEGT. Written as DNA, the CDR3 is TGTGCCAGCAGTGAAGCGATGAGCCAGCCCCAGCATTTT. This translates into CASSEAMSQPQHF.

This clonotype was seen at least ten times. The rearrangement links TRBV7-6 to TRBJ2-2; 12 bases are shared with TRBD2. V trimming: 9 bases; J trimming: 5 bases; junction bases outside the gene matches: 1. Per germline, CDR1 SGHVS and CDR2 FNYEAQ. The CDR3 runs to 13 residues. The CDR3 coding sequence is TGTGCCAGTACTAGCGGGGGGACCGGGGAGCTGTTTTTT. Residues: CASTSGGTGELFF. The variable domain in full, completed from reference TRBV7-6 and TRBJ2-2, reads GAGVSQSPRYKVTKRGQDVALRCDPISGHVSLYWYRQALGQGPEFLTYFNYEAQQDKSGLPNDRFSAERPEGSISTLTIQRTEQRDSAMYRCASTSGGTGELFFGEGSRLTVL.

This clonotype was observed a few times. The J gene is TRBJ2-2, the V gene TRBV29-1, with D hard to call. The V end lost 3 bases, the J end lost 1 base, and 12 bases lay between the germline ends. The CDR3 runs to 15 residues. The germline gives CDR1 SQVTM, CDR2 ANQGSEA. As DNA, the CDR3 is TGCAGCGTTGAGTATGTCAGGAGGAACACCGGGGAGCTGTTTTTT. Protein product: CSVEYVRRNTGELFF.

This chain uses TRBV2 with TRBJ1-1; 7 positions agree with TRBD1. J was trimmed by 7 bases and V by 8 bases; bases with no gene match: 10. The CDR3 is 13 residues long. Germline CDR1 and CDR2: SNHLY and FYNNEI. CDR3 amino acids: CASEGQRPDEAFF. CDR3 DNA: TGTGCCAGCGAGGGACAGCGACCCGATGAAGCTTTCTTT.

Worth noting for this clonotype: This may stem from a read error, because a much larger clone lies one nucleotide away. The V gene is TRBV25-1, the J gene TRBJ2-2, with D possibly TRBD2 on 6 matching bases. Germline-derived CDR1 and CDR2 are MGHDK and SYGVNS. Deletions cut 8 bases from V and 1 base from J, with 8 bases between. The CDR3 contains 13 residues. The CDR3 protein is CASGTVNTGELFF. For the CDR3, the DNA is TGTGCCAGCGGGACTGTGAACACCGGGGAGCTGTTTTTT.

This clonotype was seen a handful of times. V and J are TRBV12-3 or TRBV12-4 and TRBJ2-5; no clear D. V gave up 6 bases and J gave up 2 bases, with 10 bases separating them. The CDR3 extends over 13 amino acids. The DNA of the CDR3 is TGTGCCAGCAGAATGACGGAACAAGAGACCCAGTACTTC. Protein sequence: CASRMTEQETQYF.

The chain has TRBV2 and TRBJ1-1, with a weak D call TRBD1 (5 bases). From germline, CDR1 is SNHLY and CDR2 FYNNEI. The CDR3 length is 13 residues. The CDR3 DNA reads as TGTGCTAGGGAGGAGGGGTCGCACACTGAAGCTTTCTTT. It specifies CAREEGSHTEAFF.